These 21 T cell receptor beta chains originate from one sample sequenced in a study of CD8+CD57+ T cells in acquired aplastic anemia (dated by TCRdb to 2016 to 2019). This sample was sequenced with an Illumina HiSeq 2000. TCR beta VDJ combination and CDR3 sequence profiling used genomic DNA as the template. TCRdb reanalyzed the raw reads on its own, using fastp at Q25 for trimming and MiXCR for clone calling, and kept in-frame beta chains. Rows matching on CDR3 protein sequence are summarized as one entry with the most common DNA and genes. The sample profile shows roughly 220,000 distinct CDR3 sequences; approximately 65% of them were found once. Jointly, the top ten make up under 60% of the sample. Expansion of CD8+CD57+ cells had been shown by flow cytometry in the patients chosen for sequencing. The sequenced material came from sorted CD4+, CD8+, or CD8+CD57+ T cells (not recorded which) from PBMCs. The receptor source for this set is a human donor with aplastic anemia.

In this sample, this clonotype turned up a few times. The chain uses TRBV5-1 and TRBJ1-1; 7 bases align to TRBD1. CDR1 is SGHRS and CDR2 is YFSETQ in the germline V gene. CDR3 length: 14 residues. Losses at the gene ends were 5 bases for V and 1 base for J; bases not matched to a gene: 5. DNA of the CDR3: TGCGCCAGCAGTACAGACAGGGAGAACACTGAAGCTTTCTTT. Translating gives CASSTDRENTEAFF.

CDR3 sequence (DNA): TGTGCCAGCAGTGATCAACACACCCTCACCGGGGAGCTGTTTTTT. Translating gives CASSDQHTLTGELFF. The chain is built from TRBV25-1 and TRBJ2-2; D not certain. The germline CDR1 and CDR2 sequences are MGHDK and SYGVNS. Trimming took 3 bases from V and 4 from J, leaving 12 bases between them. The CDR3 length is 15 residues.

This clonotype was seen only once. The J gene is TRBJ1-2, the V gene TRBV27; D uncertain. CDR1 MNHEY and CDR2 SMNVEV come from the germline V gene (reference sequence). The CDR3 totals 13 residues. V lost 3 bases and J 7 bases, leaving 12 bases between the germline ends. In DNA, the CDR3 is TGTGCCAGCAGTTTGAGCCAGGTTGGTGGCTACACCTTC. Translated: CASSLSQVGGYTF.

The rearrangement links TRBV14 to TRBJ2-4, with D perhaps matching TRBD1 (7 bases). The CDR3 extends over 21 amino acids. V lost 1 base to trimming and J lost 0 bases, with 25 bases between them. Germline CDR1 and CDR2: SGHDN and FVKESK. The CDR3 sequence is CASSQVRQGGGAQIAKNIQYF. The CDR3 DNA is TGTGCCAGCAGCCAAGTTCGACAGGGAGGCGGGGCTCAAATAGCCAAAAACATTCAGTACTTC.

Only one count was recorded for this clonotype. CDR3: CASSIRGWGSTYNEQFF. The CDR3 DNA is TGTGCCAGTAGTATCCGAGGATGGGGGTCGACCTACAATGAGCAGTTCTTC. This sequence joins TRBV19 and TRBJ2-1; tentatively, D is TRBD1 or TRBD2 (5 bases each). The CDR3 sequence is 17 residues long. V gave up 3 bases and J gave up 2 bases, with 17 bases separating them. Germline V CDR1 and CDR2: LNHDA, SQIVND (reference sequence). The variable domain in full, completed from reference TRBV19 and TRBJ2-1, reads DGGITQSPKYLFRKEGQNVTLSCEQNLNHDAMYWYRQDPGQGLRLIYYSQIVNDFQKGDIAEGYSVSREKKESFPLTVTSAQKNPTAFYLCASSIRGWGSTYNEQFFGPGTRLTVL.

As to this clonotype: The junction departs from germline at one end; a sequencing error may be responsible. The chain links TRBV19 to TRBJ2-7; TRBD1 might be the D (6 bases). From germline, CDR1 is LNHDA and CDR2 SQIVND (reference sequence). This CDR3 is built from 14 residues. The CDR3 nucleotides are TGTGCCAGTAGTACTGACAGGTTAACCTACGAGCGGTACTTC. Translating it yields CASSTDRLTYERYF.

This clonotype is a singleton in its sample. This chain links TRBV5-1 with TRBJ2-1, with D possibly matching TRBD2 (7 bases). V was pared by 4 bases and J by 7 bases, with 18 bases between. Germline V gene lookup returns CDR1 SGHRS and CDR2 YFSETQ. The CDR3 is 15 amino acids. In DNA form, the CDR3 reads TGCGCCAGCAGCCTGACTAGAGGGGGGGCAAATGAGCAGTTCTTC. Translation: CASSLTRGGANEQFF.

Concerning this clonotype itself: At one end the junction does not follow the germline gene, possibly because of a read error. The J gene is TRBJ2-2, the V gene TRBV15; possibly TRBD2 for D (5 bases). The CDR3 contains 10 residues. Germline-derived CDR1 and CDR2 are LNHNV and YYDKDF (reference sequence). CDR3 loop: CATWNGKLFF. In DNA, the CDR3 is TGTGCCACCTGGAACGGGAAGCTGTTTTTT.

CDR3 sequence (DNA): TGCAGTGCTAGAGGTCAGACCGACGAGCAGTACTTC. Translating gives CSARGQTDEQYF. V usage is TRBV20-1 and J usage is TRBJ2-7; D uncertain. This CDR3 contains 12 residues. CDR1 and CDR2 from the germline V gene are DFQATT and SNEGSKA (reference sequence). Trimming left V 1 base short and J 5 bases short, with 9 bases between.

This clonotype was counted at least ten times. The gene calls are TRBV30 and TRBJ1-6; D gene uncertain. Germline V gives CDR1 GTSNPN, CDR2 SVGIG (reference sequence). CDR3 length: 12 residues. V lost 5 bases and J lost 13, with 15 bases in between. The CDR3 nucleotides read TGTGCCTGGGGTTCAGGCCCCGGGCCCCTCCACTTT. Translating gives CAWGSGPGPLHF.

This clonotype appeared a few times. This sequence joins TRBV19 and TRBJ2-7, with TRBD1 matching over 8 bases. J was trimmed by 5 bases and V by 4 bases; bases with no gene match: 1. Germline V gene data show CDR1 as LNHDA and CDR2 as SQIVND (reference sequence). The CDR3 length is 12 residues. The CDR3 loop is CASSRTGNEQYF. CDR3 DNA sequence: TGTGCCAGTAGTAGGACAGGGAACGAGCAGTACTTC. Based on the CDR3 plus reference TRBV19 and TRBJ2-7, the full variable domain is DGGITQSPKYLFRKEGQNVTLSCEQNLNHDAMYWYRQDPGQGLRLIYYSQIVNDFQKGDIAEGYSVSREKKESFPLTVTSAQKNPTAFYLCASSRTGNEQYFGPGTRLTVT.

The chain links TRBV24-1 to TRBJ2-1, with 11 nucleotides matching TRBD2. The germline CDR1 and CDR2 sequences are KGHDR and SFDVKD. CDR3 length: 16 amino acids. V gave up 0 bases and J gave up 4 bases; unmatched junction bases: 1. CDR3 in DNA: TGTGCCACCAGTGATTTGGGACTAGCGGGTTACAATGAGCAGTTCTTC. Its translation is CATSDLGLAGYNEQFF.

This sequence joins TRBV5-1 and TRBJ2-1; 8 positions match TRBD2. The CDR3 sequence is 14 residues long. The V gene end was trimmed by 0 bases and the J gene end by 7 bases; junction bases not matched to a gene: 3. The germline V gene has CDR1 SGHRS and CDR2 YFSETQ. The CDR3: CASSLDGTSNEQFF. The DNA of the CDR3 is TGCGCCAGCAGCTTGGATGGGACTAGTAATGAGCAGTTCTTC.

This clonotype was counted many times. The rearrangement links TRBV4-1 to TRBJ1-6; D call uncertain. V lost 1 base and J 10 bases, leaving 14 bases between the germline ends. From germline, CDR1 is MGHRA and CDR2 YSYEKL. The CDR3 has 15 residues. The CDR3 protein is CASSQAAAVGSPLHF. CDR3 DNA: TGCGCCAGCAGCCAAGCGGCGGCAGTGGGGTCACCCCTCCACTTT.

This clonotype has a handful of counts. V usage is TRBV7-9 and J usage is TRBJ2-7; 10 bases line up with TRBD1. With 1 base clipped from V and 0 bases from J, the junction kept 6 bases outside the gene matches. Germline CDR1 and CDR2: SEHNR and FQNEAQ (reference sequence). The CDR3 covers 17 residues. CDR3 in amino acids: CASSLVTGGRSSYEQYF. The CDR3, as DNA: TGTGCCAGCAGCTTAGTGACAGGGGGCCGGAGCTCCTACGAGCAGTACTTC.

CDR3 amino acids: CSARDLRAITDTQYF. CDR3 bases: TGCAGTGCTAGAGATCTCAGGGCGATCACAGATACGCAGTATTTT. The gene calls are TRBV20-1 and TRBJ2-3; tentatively, D is TRBD1 (5 bases). Trimming pared 0 bases from V and 2 bases from J, leaving 12 bases between. Germline CDR1 reads DFQATT; CDR2 reads SNEGSKA (reference sequence). The CDR3 is 15 residues long.

J is TRBJ1-6 and V is TRBV10-3; D is undetermined. V lost 7 bases and J lost 5, with 12 bases in between. This CDR3 spans 14 amino acids. Germline loops: CDR1 ENHRY, CDR2 SYGVKD. CDR3 protein: CAITRTVNNSPLHF. CDR3 sequence (DNA): TGTGCCATCACCCGGACGGTAAATAATTCACCCCTCCACTTT.

The V call is TRBV5-4, the J call TRBJ2-1; 9 bases map to TRBD2. The germline V gene encodes CDR1 SGHNT and CDR2 YYREEE (reference sequence). V gave up 2 bases and J gave up 7 bases; unmatched junction bases: 4. The CDR3 is 14 amino acids. This CDR3 is CASSLAGGVNEQFF. CDR3 bases: TGTGCCAGCAGCTTAGCGGGGGGTGTGAATGAGCAGTTCTTC.

The gene calls are TRBV15 and TRBJ2-7; 10 nucleotides align to TRBD1. The germline CDR1 and CDR2 sequences are LNHNV and YYDKDF (reference sequence). V dropped 3 bases and J dropped 1; count of bases not matched to a gene: 12. This CDR3 has 18 amino acids. The CDR3 sequence: CATSSSRSGQGRSYEQYF. CDR3 sequence (DNA): TGTGCCACCAGCAGCTCCAGGTCGGGACAGGGGCGATCCTACGAGCAGTACTTC.

The rearrangement links TRBV20-1 to TRBJ2-7; D may match TRBD1 or TRBD2 (5 bases each). The V gene's germline CDR1 is DFQATT and CDR2 SNEGSKA (reference sequence). The CDR3 has 16 amino acids. Trimming shortened V by 5 bases and J by 1 base, and 21 bases separated the two germline ends. This CDR3 is CSAGGRGTDGSYEQYF. The DNA for the CDR3 is TGCAGTGCTGGAGGAAGGGGTACAGACGGTTCCTACGAGCAGTACTTC.

V usage is TRBV15 and J usage is TRBJ1-5; D uncertain. V lost 0 bases, J lost 7 bases, and 13 bases lay in between. Germline V gives CDR1 LNHNV, CDR2 YYDKDF (reference sequence). The CDR3 contains 15 residues. This CDR3 reads CATSRDLGGEQPQHF. CDR3 nucleotide sequence: TGTGCCACCAGCAGAGATCTTGGAGGCGAACAGCCCCAGCATTTT.